This T cell receptor beta chain was profiled in a study of monozygotic twins with cystic fibrosis. About the research overall: Library input was 3 to 3.5 micrograms of fragmented DNA, with 15 PCR cycles. Study findings and constraints: Clonality was generally low (median about 0.0097), higher in the most severe patients. V usage most resembled the co-twin in 13 of 16 pairs. Shared CDR3 numbers were not associated with age, concordance or severity.

Repertoires were generated with immunoSEQ multiplex PCR, while TCRdb's copy carries only in-frame clones and drops some. The top ten hold about 0.68% of the sample, which has fewer than 20,000 clones, 95% to 97% seen once. The V end was cut by 3 bases, the J end by 7 bases, with 10 bases between. The CDR3 sequence is 12 residues long. CDR1 is MNHNS, CDR2 SASEGT, per germline. As regards this clone: No antigen is known for it.

The sample taken for sequencing was blood. The genes are TRBV6-1 and TRBJ2-7; a weak D match, TRBD1 (5 bases). The TCR comes from a girl aged 2 to 9 with cystic fibrosis. CDR3 residues: CASSEFREEQYF. For the CDR3, the DNA is TGTGCCAGCAGTGAGTTCAGGGAAGAGCAGTACTTC.